Following are 5 T cell receptor beta chains from one sample sequenced in a study of control samples from healthy donors and cancer patients. The method was immunoSEQ multiplex PCR; TCRdb's version includes in-frame clones alone and lacks a portion of them. The table shows tens of thousands of clones, with roughly nine tenths occurring only once. Sequenced material: blood. These receptors all come from a man aged 25-40 years in good health.

J is TRBJ1-4 and V is TRBV30; no definite D call. V was pared by 1 base and J by 7 bases, with 16 bases between. The germline V gene encodes CDR1 GTSNPN and CDR2 SVGIG (reference sequence). CDR3 size: 15 residues. This CDR3 reads CAWSGKGLAGEKLFF. As DNA, the CDR3 is TGTGCCTGGAGTGGGAAAGGGTTGGCGGGTGAAAAACTGTTTTTT.

This clone was observed a few times. V is TRBV6-6 and J is TRBJ2-2; a weak D match, TRBD1 (6 bases). The CDR3 length is 16 residues. Trimming pared 6 bases from V and 0 bases from J, leaving 14 bases between. Germline lookup yields CDR1 MNHNY and CDR2 SVGAGI (reference sequence). The DNA for the CDR3 is TGTGCCAGCAGACCCTCGGACAGCACGAACACCGGGGAGCTGTTTTTT. Translating gives CASRPSDSTNTGELFF.

CDR3 loop: CASSGLGTVTTDTQYF. DNA of the CDR3: TGTGCCAGCAGCGGCCTCGGGACAGTAACAACAGATACGCAGTATTTT. The chain uses TRBV9 and TRBJ2-3; 7 bases line up with TRBD1. With 3 bases clipped from V and 3 bases from J, the junction kept 10 bases outside the gene matches. Germline CDR1 reads SGDLS; CDR2 reads YYNGEE. The CDR3 spans 16 residues.

The chain has TRBV7-9 and TRBJ2-2; no clear D gene. Germline CDR1 reads SEHNR; CDR2 reads FQNEAQ (reference sequence). The germline V and J ends were trimmed by 4 bases and 2 bases, with 17 bases remaining between them. The CDR3 is 17 amino acids. For the CDR3, the DNA is TGTGCCAGCAGCTCTCACCCGGTGGGGTTTAACACCGGGGAGCTGTTTTTT. Translation: CASSSHPVGFNTGELFF.

V gene TRBV10-3 combines with J gene TRBJ2-3, with a tentative D call TRBD2 (5 bases). CDR3 length equals 13 residues. V was clipped by 10 bases and J by 1 base, with 12 bases between them. The germline V gene encodes CDR1 ENHRY and CDR2 SYGVKD. CDR3 nucleotide sequence: TGTGCCACCGTTAGCGTGCGCACAGATACGCAGTATTTT. Its translation is CATVSVRTDTQYF.